This TCR beta chain stems from a study of blood T cell repertoires in COVID-19. About the study: The samples span acute and convalescent COVID-19 from the United States, Italy and Spain. Nucleic acid was either cDNA or gDNA, and it came from T cells, B-cell-depleted T cells, or PBMCs.

Original processing methods: Quantification of nucleated cells was approximated via reference gene primer amplification. Sequenced by immunoSEQ multiplex PCR; TCRdb stores in-frame clones only, minus some. V, J and clone size were drawn from that table, and D and trimming were deduced from the DNA. The sample contains fewer than 70,000 clones, around 84% of which appear only once. Sequenced sample: peripheral blood. The TCR was taken from a woman older than 75 with acute or convalescent COVID-19.

CDR3 nucleotides: TGCGCCAGCAGTGATGGTTCTACGGGACTACCGACAGATACGCAGTATTTT. Protein: CASSDGSTGLPTDTQYF. The rearrangement joins TRBV10-1 to TRBJ2-3; 7 nucleotides line up with TRBD2. V lost 3 bases and J lost 3; bases outside the gene matches: 12. In germline, CDR1 is WNHNN, CDR2 SYGVQD (reference sequence). The CDR3 contains 17 residues.